The clone carrying this TCR beta chain was seen repeatedly, ten times or more. TCR beta CDR3 regions were amplified from RNA transcripts. The HTBI primer set drove a first-round RT-PCR of the TCR CDR3. MiXCR, run by TCRdb on the multiplex PCR reads, gives a single entry per CDR3 protein. The sample yields about 720,000 distinct CDR3 sequences, roughly a sixth seen once. Sample collection date corresponds to first hyperthyroidism diagnosis, prior to any ophthalmopathy symptoms. This CDR3 spans 13 amino acids. The germline V gene has CDR1 DFQATT and CDR2 SNEGSKA (reference sequence). V was cut by 6 bases and J by 5 bases, with 16 bases left in between. This sample is part of a study of T cells in Graves' hyperthyroidism and ophthalmopathy.

This chain uses TRBV20-1 with TRBJ2-5; a weak D match, TRBD1 (5 bases). This clonotype originated in a woman in her 50s with Graves' hyperthyroidism that later progressed to Graves' ophthalmopathy. Sequences were obtained from blood. The CDR3 reads CSANVRAAETQYF. CDR3 coding DNA: TGCAGTGCCAATGTCAGGGCGGCGGAGACCCAGTACTTC.